This record covers a single T cell receptor (beta chain). Its antigen is unknown. The sample comes from a study of molecular identifiers for immune sequencing clone quantification. Study results and limitations: In naive cells, clones above 20 RNA copies held under 1% of molecules, whereas in effector cells they held over 98%.

Between the trimmed V and J ends, which lost 5 bases and 2 bases, there was a span of 16 bases. Germline-derived CDR1 and CDR2 are MNHEY and SMNVEV (reference sequence). This CDR3 spans 15 amino acids. Bulk TCR library preparation followed previously described methods with listed TCR primers. Via MiXCR, TCRdb re-called the PCR reads, giving one row per CDR3 protein. The sample has 250,000 to 350,000 distinct CDR3 sequences; 20% to 25% are singletons. The naive CD8 libraries originated from between roughly 17,000 and 1,000,000 sorted cells and drew on 10%, 30% or 50% RNA. The source of this sequence is a human donor in good health. Some libraries in this study had Jurkat cell RNA spiked in. The sample taken for sequencing was naive CD8+ T cells from blood, with Jurkat cell RNA spiked in. Subset given: FACS-sorted CD8+CD4-CCR7+CD45RA+ naive T cells. This chain joins TRBV27 and TRBJ2-7; D is perhaps TRBD1 (6 bases). The DNA of the CDR3 is TGTGCCAGCAGTCTGATTGGACAGATACCCTACGAGCAGTACTTC. Protein product: CASSLIGQIPYEQYF.